These T cell receptor beta chains were read from a single sample in a study of shared clonotypes between healthy human individuals. Profiled with immunoSEQ multiplex PCR; TCRdb holds only in-frame clones, not every one. The sample records about 330,000 clones, over 65% being singletons. Sequencing was done on a sample of memory CD4+ T cells sorted from blood. Source of these receptors: a young man in good health. Both conserved end residues are part of each CDR3. The order of the fields is V gene, clone size, J gene, CDR3 protein. Size is stated for part of the rows, as once, few or many counts, or as a class when the clone is expanded.

>TRBV2|NA|TRBJ2-7
CASRQTGGVHEQYF
>TRBV11-2|NA|TRBJ2-4
CASSLEGGLAKNIQYF
>TRBV5-4|once|TRBJ1-2
CASSRARDDYGYTF
>TRBV4-1|NA|TRBJ2-5
CASSQGVSPGETQYF
>TRBV20-1|NA|TRBJ2-7
CSATSVEQYF
>TRBV28|NA|NA
CASSGRARGPYEQYF
>TRBV7-8|NA|TRBJ2-7
CASSRTDPGNYEQYF
>TRBV27|NA|TRBJ2-7
CASSTGVGKPSYEQYF
>TRBV29-1|NA|TRBJ1-5
CSAGHLNQPQHF
>TRBV7-6|NA|TRBJ2-1
CASSFGSVTYNEQFF
>TRBV11-2|NA|TRBJ2-7
CASSPKLAGLYEQYF
>TRBV4-1|NA|TRBJ2-3
CASSQGISVGTQYF
>TRBV2|NA|TRBJ1-3
CASSEVRAGNTIYF
>TRBV29-1|NA|TRBJ2-1
CSVEARDYLDGEQFF
>TRBV7-2|NA|TRBJ2-1
CASSLAGGLGNEQFF
>TRBV9|NA|TRBJ2-3
CASSVAEMRTDTQYF
>TRBV2|once|TRBJ2-7
CASRGPGLAGYEQYF
>TRBV5-5|NA|TRBJ2-1
CASAKVGGGNEQFF
>TRBV29-1|NA|TRBJ2-5
CSGTTGQETQYF
>TRBV25-1|NA|TRBJ2-3
CASSEFVGEGGTQYF
>TRBV2|once|TRBJ1-4
CASSAQGLNEKLFF
>TRBV7-9|NA|TRBJ2-7
CASSLAGVSYEQYF
>TRBV7-8|NA|TRBJ2-3
CASSLAGDPDTQYF
>TRBV28|NA|TRBJ2-3
CASSSRGHSSTDTQYF
>TRBV28|NA|TRBJ1-1
CASSLHSNTEAFF
>TRBV15|few|TRBJ2-2
CATSSYSGLPGAGELFF
>TRBV2|few|TRBJ1-1
CASRRTYMNTEAFF
>TRBV5-1|few|TRBJ2-3
CASRRQNRDDTQYF
>TRBV28|NA|TRBJ2-7
CASSPHWVGLDSNPDEQYF
>TRBV7-9|NA|TRBJ1-1
CASSPVAGGVGNTEAFF
>TRBV6-6|NA|TRBJ1-2
CASSYSQGPGYGYTF
>TRBV5-5|NA|TRBJ2-7
CASSLAPSPFEQYF
>TRBV5-6|NA|TRBJ2-4
CASSLASSGRWNIQYF
>TRBV27|NA|TRBJ2-1
CASSPTRWYEQFF
>TRBV7-3|NA|TRBJ2-1
CASSLIMSGGEQFF
>TRBV7-6|few|TRBJ2-5
CASSLVAGEEETQYF
>TRBV13|NA|TRBJ2-3
CASSSPGGPSDTQYF
>TRBV6-5|NA|TRBJ2-5
CASSFAKETQYF
>TRBV18|NA|TRBJ2-2
CASSPFSGGNTGELFF
>TRBV7-9|NA|TRBJ2-7
CASSLAHRSDEQYF
>TRBV7-6|NA|TRBJ2-3
CASSFGLEDTQYF
>TRBV7-3|NA|TRBJ2-5
CASSLGELETQYF
>TRBV11-3|once|TRBJ2-5
CASSPTSGTVETQYF
>TRBV2|few|TRBJ2-1
CASSAGTSSGEQFF
>TRBV30|NA|TRBJ1-1
CAWSDRANTEAFF
>TRBV30|NA|TRBJ2-5
CAWSGGRAGGTETQYF
>TRBV2|few|TRBJ1-5
CASRSQGNQPQHF
>TRBV11-2|NA|TRBJ2-5
CASSLGTSGRFPETQYF